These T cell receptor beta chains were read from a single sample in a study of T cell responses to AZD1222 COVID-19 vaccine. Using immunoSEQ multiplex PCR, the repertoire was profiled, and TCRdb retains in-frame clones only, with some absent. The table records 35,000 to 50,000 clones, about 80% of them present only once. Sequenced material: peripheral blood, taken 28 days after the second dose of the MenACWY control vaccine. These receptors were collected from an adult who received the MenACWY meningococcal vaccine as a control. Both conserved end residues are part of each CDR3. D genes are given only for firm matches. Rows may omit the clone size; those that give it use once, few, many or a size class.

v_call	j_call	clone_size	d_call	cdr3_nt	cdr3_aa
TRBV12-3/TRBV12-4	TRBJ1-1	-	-	TGTGCCAGCAGTTTGGGCCCTGAAGCTTTCTTT	CASSLGPEAFF
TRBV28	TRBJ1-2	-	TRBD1	TGTGCCAGCAAATTAACAGGACAGGCGGCCAGGGGAATCGGCTACACCTTC	CASKLTGQAARGIGYTF
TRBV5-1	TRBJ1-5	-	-	TGCGCCAGCAGCCGGACAGCGGGGGGCAATCAGCCCCAGCATTTT	CASSRTAGGNQPQHF
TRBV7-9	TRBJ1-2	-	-	TGTGCCAGCAGCCGTCGTGGGGGGCTGAAGGTGGACTATGGCTACACCTTC	CASSRRGGLKVDYGYTF
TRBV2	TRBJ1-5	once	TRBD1	TGTGCCAGCAGCCGGGACAGGGGGAATCACCCCCAGCATTTT	CASSRDRGNHPQHF
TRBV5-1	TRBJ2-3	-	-	TGCGCCAGCAGCCCTCAGCCAGGCACAGATACGCAGTATTTT	CASSPQPGTDTQYF
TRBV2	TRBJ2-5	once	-	TGTGCCAGCAGCGGACAGGGGACTAGTGAAGAGACCCAGTACTTC	CASSGQGTSEETQYF
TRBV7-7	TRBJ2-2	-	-	TGTGCCAGCAGCTTGGGGTCAGGGCAGTTTGCCGGGGAGCTGTTTTTT	CASSLGSGQFAGELFF
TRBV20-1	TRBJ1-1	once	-	TGCAGTGCTAGTGGGCACATAAACACTGAAGCTTTCTTT	CSASGHINTEAFF
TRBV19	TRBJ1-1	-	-	TGTGCCAGTAGTCTAGGGACACTACAGGGAAACACTGAAGCTTTCTTT	CASSLGTLQGNTEAFF
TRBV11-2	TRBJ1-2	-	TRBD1	TGTGCCAGCAGCTTAGTCCGAACGACAGGGCAAGGCTACACCTTC	CASSLVRTTGQGYTF
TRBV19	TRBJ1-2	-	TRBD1	TGTGCCAGTCGTTTGGGACAGACCTATGGCTACACCTTC	CASRLGQTYGYTF
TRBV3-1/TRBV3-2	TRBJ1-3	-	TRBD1	TGTGCCAGCAGCCTACCGACAGGGAGGGGAAACACCATATATTTT	CASSLPTGRGNTIYF
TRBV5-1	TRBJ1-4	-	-	TGCGCCAGCAGCTTGGCCGGGGTTGCTAATGAAAAACTGTTTTTT	CASSLAGVANEKLFF
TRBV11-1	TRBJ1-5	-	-	TGTGCCAGCAGCAATGGACAGCCCAATCAGCCCCAGCATTTT	CASSNGQPNQPQHF
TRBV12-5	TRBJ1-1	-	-	TGTGCTAGTGGTTTAGTGAGGGTGAACACTGAAGCTTTCTTT	CASGLVRVNTEAFF
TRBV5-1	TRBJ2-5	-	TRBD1	TGCGCCAGCAACCGGGAAAAACAGGGGGAAGGAGGGACCCAGTACTTC	CASNREKQGEGGTQYF
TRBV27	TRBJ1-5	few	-	TGTGCCAGCAGTTTCATAGATAGCAATCAGCCCCAGCATTTT	CASSFIDSNQPQHF
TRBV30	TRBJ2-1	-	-	TGTGCCTGGAGCCGAGTAGGGGTCTACTACAATGAGCAGTTCTTC	CAWSRVGVYYNEQFF
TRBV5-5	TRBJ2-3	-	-	TGTGCCAGCAGCTTGAGAACGGCGGGCCTTGCAGATACGCAGTATTTT	CASSLRTAGLADTQYF
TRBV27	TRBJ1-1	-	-	TGTGCCAGCAGTTTACCCTCTTCTGAAGCTTTCTTT	CASSLPSSEAFF
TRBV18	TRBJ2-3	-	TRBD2	TGTGCCAGCTCACCATGGACCGGGACTAGCGGATACACAGATACGCAGTATTTT	CASSPWTGTSGYTDTQYF
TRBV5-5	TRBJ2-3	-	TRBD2	TGTGCCAGCAGCTTGGGGACTAGCGGGGGGGCAGATACGCAGTATTTT	CASSLGTSGGADTQYF
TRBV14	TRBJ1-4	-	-	TGTGCCAGCAGCCAAGCCCGTTATGGACAGCCTAATGAAAAACTGTTTTTT	CASSQARYGQPNEKLFF
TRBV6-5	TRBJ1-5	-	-	TGTGCCAGCAGACCGCCCGGGGGCGGCAATCAGCCCCAGCATTTT	CASRPPGGGNQPQHF
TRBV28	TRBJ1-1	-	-	TGTGCCAGCAGTTTAGAGGGACACCTCAACACTGAAGCTTTCTTT	CASSLEGHLNTEAFF
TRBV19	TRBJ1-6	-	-	TGTGCCAGTAGTCAGAGTAGGGGTGATTCACCCCTCCACTTT	CASSQSRGDSPLHF
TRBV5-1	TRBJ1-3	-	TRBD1	TGCGCCAGCAGCTCAGGACAGGGGGGGAACACCATATATTTT	CASSSGQGGNTIYF
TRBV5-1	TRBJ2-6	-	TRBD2	TGCGCCAGCAGCTTCGGCCCGACTAGCGCAGGTGGGGCCAACGTCCTGACTTTC	CASSFGPTSAGGANVLTF
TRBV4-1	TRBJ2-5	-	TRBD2	TGCGCCAGCAGCAAAACCGGACTAGCGGGGACTAAAAAAGGGGAGACCCAGTACTTC	CASSKTGLAGTKKGETQYF
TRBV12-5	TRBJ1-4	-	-	TGTGCTAGTGGTTTGGGCCAGGCGGGCGCTGGTAATGAAAAACTGTTTTTT	CASGLGQAGAGNEKLFF
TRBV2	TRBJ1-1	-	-	TGTGCCCGTGGGCAGACCATGAACACTGAAGCTTTCTTT	CARGQTMNTEAFF
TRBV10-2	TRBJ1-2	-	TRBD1	TGCGCCAGCAGTGATTCTAATAACAGGGGAAAAACCGCCGGCTACACCTTC	CASSDSNNRGKTAGYTF
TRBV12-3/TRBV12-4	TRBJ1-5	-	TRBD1	TGTGCCGGTGACAGGGGCGGGAATCAGCCCCAGCATTTT	CAGDRGGNQPQHF
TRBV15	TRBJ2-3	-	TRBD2	TGTGCCACCAGCAGAGATTGGGGGGGAAGGGATGCGCAGTATTTT	CATSRDWGGRDAQYF
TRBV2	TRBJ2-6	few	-	TGTGCCAGCAGGGGGCTCCGGGGCGCAGCTGGGGCCAACGTCCTGACTTTC	CASRGLRGAAGANVLTF
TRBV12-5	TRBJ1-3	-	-	TGTGCTAGTGGTTTGGTACCCCCGGGGCTCGATCGGAGAAACACCATATATTTT	CASGLVPPGLDRRNTIYF
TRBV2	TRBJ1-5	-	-	TGTGCCAGCAGTGAAGCCAGGGAGACCAATCAGCCCCAGCATTTT	CASSEARETNQPQHF
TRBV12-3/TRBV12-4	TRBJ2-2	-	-	TGTGCCAGCAGTTTGGTGGAGACCGGGGAGCTGTTTTTT	CASSLVETGELFF
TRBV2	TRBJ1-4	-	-	TGTGCCAGCAGTGACTTATCTAATGAAAAACTGTTTTTT	CASSDLSNEKLFF
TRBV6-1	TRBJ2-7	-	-	TGTGCCAGCAGTGAAGGGGTGTCACTTGGCGAGCAGTACTTC	CASSEGVSLGEQYF
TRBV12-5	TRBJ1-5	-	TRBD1	TGTGCTAGTGGTTTGGGGACAGGAAATCAGCCCCAGCATTTT	CASGLGTGNQPQHF
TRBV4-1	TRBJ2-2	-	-	TGCGCCAGCAGCCAAGATTTTACTATGGCCGGGGAGCTGTTTTTT	CASSQDFTMAGELFF
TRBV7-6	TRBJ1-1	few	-	TGTGCCAGCAGCTTGGCAGGGAGCAACACTGAAGCTTTCTTT	CASSLAGSNTEAFF
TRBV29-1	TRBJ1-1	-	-	TGCAGCGCCCGGGGCACCTACACTGAAGCTTTCTTT	CSARGTYTEAFF